This T cell receptor (beta chain) stems from a study of blood T cell repertoires in COVID-19. Study as a whole: From T cells, B-cell-depleted T cells, or PBMCs came the material, which was cDNA or gDNA.

Germline CDR1 and CDR2: LNHDA and SQIVND (reference sequence). Deletions cut 2 bases from V and 4 bases from J, with 9 bases between. This CDR3 is 14 amino acids long. As processed by the authors: It was from reference gene primer amplification that nucleated cell counts were estimated. Generated by immunoSEQ multiplex PCR, the TCRdb table keeps only in-frame clones and is missing some. V and J calls and clone size are copied from that table; D and trimming were computed from the DNA. The sample includes more than 60,000 clones, around 87% seen only once; the top ten take over 6.5%. The chain combines TRBV19 with TRBJ2-1; unclear D gene. The sequenced sample was peripheral blood. The clonotype was recovered from a man between 60 and 75 years old with acute or convalescent COVID-19. Here the CDR3 DNA reads TGTGCCAGTAGTATATCTCCTAGGTACAATGAGCAGTTCTTC. The encoded protein is CASSISPRYNEQFF.